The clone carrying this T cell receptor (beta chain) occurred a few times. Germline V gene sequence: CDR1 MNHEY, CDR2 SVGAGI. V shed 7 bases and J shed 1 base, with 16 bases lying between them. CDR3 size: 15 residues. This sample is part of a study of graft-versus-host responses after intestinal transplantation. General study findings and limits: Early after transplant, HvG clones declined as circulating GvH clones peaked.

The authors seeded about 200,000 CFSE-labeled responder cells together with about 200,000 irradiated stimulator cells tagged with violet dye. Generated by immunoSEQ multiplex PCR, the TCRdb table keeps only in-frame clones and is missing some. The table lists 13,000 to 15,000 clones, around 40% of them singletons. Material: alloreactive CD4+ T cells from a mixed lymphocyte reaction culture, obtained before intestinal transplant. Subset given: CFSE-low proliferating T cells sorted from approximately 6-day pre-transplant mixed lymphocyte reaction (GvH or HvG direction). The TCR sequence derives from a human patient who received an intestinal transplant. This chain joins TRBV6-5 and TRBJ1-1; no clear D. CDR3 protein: CASTRAGWGNTEAFF. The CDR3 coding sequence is TGTGCCAGCACTCGAGCGGGCTGGGGGAACACTGAAGCTTTCTTT.